This is a list of T cell receptor beta chains from one sample in a study of molecular identifiers for immune sequencing clone quantification. TCRdb re-analysed the PCR reads in MiXCR, keeping a single row per CDR3 protein. The sample has about 640,000 distinct CDR3 sequences; less than 20% are singletons. Sequencing was done on a sample of naive CD8+ T cells from blood, with Jurkat cell RNA spiked in. Receptors originate from a human donor in good health. Some libraries in this study had Jurkat cell RNA spiked in. Both conserved end residues are part of each CDR3.

V: TRBV5-6
CDR3: CASSFGSPLYNEQFF

V: TRBV12-3/TRBV12-4
CDR3: CASREQDYNSPLHF

V: TRBV3-1
CDR3: CASSQDGGIRQPQHF

V: TRBV12-3/TRBV12-4
CDR3: CASSLIVQKENEQFF

V: TRBV7-9
CDR3: CASSLDRTGWNSYEQYF

V: TRBV6-6
CDR3: CASSRRGADYEQYF

V: TRBV9
CDR3: CASSVTPQGTQETQYF

V: TRBV12-3/TRBV12-4
CDR3: CASSEAVETQYF

V: TRBV3-1
CDR3: CASSPRDRPAYEQCF

V: TRBV12-3/TRBV12-4
CDR3: CASSQSGTMNTEAFF

V: TRBV6-2/TRBV6-3
CDR3: CATSSSGRALGEQYF

V: TRBV28
CDR3: CASSLEPGGYEQYF

V: TRBV27
CDR3: CASSPTGNVGNTIYF

V: TRBV4-3
CDR3: CASSQDLAGLREETQYF

V: TRBV12-3/TRBV12-4
CDR3: CASRIAGSQETQYF

V: TRBV4-3
CDR3: CASSQEINRGLDTQYF

V: TRBV27
CDR3: CASSFLAVSYEQYF

V: TRBV30
CDR3: CAWSDTIHYGYTF

V: TRBV11-2
CDR3: CASSSGQGARQTQYF

V: TRBV27
CDR3: CASSRGTGYHEQYF

V: TRBV5-1
CDR3: CASSLAEGLSEQFF

V: TRBV7-2
CDR3: CASSSDPGQGKNTGELFF

V: TRBV25-1
CDR3: CASSEGGGAYEQYF

V: TRBV4-3
CDR3: CASSPGASTDTQYF

V: TRBV7-9
CDR3: CATLEGTEAFF

V: TRBV19
CDR3: CASSTRTSGAFTDTRYF

V: TRBV29-1
CDR3: CSALGAGVPEAFF